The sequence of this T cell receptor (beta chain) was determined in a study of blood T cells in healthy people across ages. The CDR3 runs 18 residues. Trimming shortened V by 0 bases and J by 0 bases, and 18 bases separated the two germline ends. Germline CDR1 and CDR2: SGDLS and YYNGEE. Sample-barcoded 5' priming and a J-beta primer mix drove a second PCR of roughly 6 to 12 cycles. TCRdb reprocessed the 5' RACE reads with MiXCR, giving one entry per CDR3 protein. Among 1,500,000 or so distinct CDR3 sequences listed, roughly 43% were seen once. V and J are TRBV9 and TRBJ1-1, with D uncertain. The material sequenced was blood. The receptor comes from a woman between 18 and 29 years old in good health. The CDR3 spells CASSVDGSPRYMNTEAFF. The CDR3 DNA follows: TGTGCCAGCAGCGTAGACGGCAGCCCACGATACATGAACACTGAAGCTTTCTTT. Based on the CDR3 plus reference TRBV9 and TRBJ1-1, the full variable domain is DSGVTQTPKHLITATGQRVTLRCSPRSGDLSVYWYQQSLDQGLQFLIQYYNGEERAKGNILERFSAQQFPDLHSELNLSSLELGDSALYFCASSVDGSPRYMNTEAFFGQGTRLTVV.